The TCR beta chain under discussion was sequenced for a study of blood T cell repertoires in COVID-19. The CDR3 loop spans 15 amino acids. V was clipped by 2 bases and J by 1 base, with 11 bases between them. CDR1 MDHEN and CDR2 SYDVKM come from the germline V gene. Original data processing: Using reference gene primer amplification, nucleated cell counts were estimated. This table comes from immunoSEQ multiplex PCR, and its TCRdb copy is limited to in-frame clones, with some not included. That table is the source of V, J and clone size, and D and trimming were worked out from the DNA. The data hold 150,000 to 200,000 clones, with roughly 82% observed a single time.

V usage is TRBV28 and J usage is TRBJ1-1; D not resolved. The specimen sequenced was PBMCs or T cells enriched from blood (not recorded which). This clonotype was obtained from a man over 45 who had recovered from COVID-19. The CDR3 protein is CASSLGSVGNTEAFF. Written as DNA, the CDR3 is TGTGCCAGCAGTTTAGGGAGTGTGGGGAACACTGAAGCTTTCTTT.